These T cell receptor beta chains were read from a single sample in a study of Tregs in tolerant kidney transplant recipients. Clones were sequenced by immunoSEQ multiplex PCR, and TCRdb holds only the in-frame ones, with some missing. The sample has 200,000 to 300,000 clones, 65% to 85% seen once. Sequencing was performed on CD4+ T cells from blood. These receptors were obtained from a human donor in good health. CDR3s include the opening cysteine and the closing phenylalanine or tryptophan. Each record gives: V gene, clone size, J gene, D gene, CDR3 DNA, CDR3 protein. A D gene is named only where the DNA matches it firmly. Expanded clones are given a class, and other clones once, few, many or no size at all.

>TRBV5-1|-|TRBJ1-4|TRBD1
TGCGCCAGCAGCCAAACAGGGGCAACTAATGAAAAACTGTTTTTT
CASSQTGATNEKLFF
>TRBV18|-|TRBJ1-4|-
TGTGCCAGCTCATCGAATGAAAAACTGTTTTTT
CASSSNEKLFF
>TRBV5-4|-|TRBJ1-4|-
TGTGCCAGCAGCTTGGAACCCAGGGTTCAGGGTCCCACGAGAACTGAAAAACTGTTTTTT
CASSLEPRVQGPTRTEKLFF
>TRBV6-1|-|TRBJ2-5|TRBD1
TGTGCCAGCAGTGAACCGAGACAGGGGAAGACCCAGTACTTC
CASSEPRQGKTQYF
>TRBV7-8|few|TRBJ1-4|-
TGTGCCAGCAGGTCAGCCTCGGGACGGACTAATGAAAAACTGTTTTTT
CASRSASGRTNEKLFF
>TRBV9|few|TRBJ1-1|-
TGTGCCAGCAGCGGGACAACTAACACTGAAGCTTTCTTT
CASSGTTNTEAFF
>TRBV2|-|TRBJ1-5|-
TGTGCCAGCAGTGAAGGGGCCCAGCCCCAGCATTTT
CASSEGAQPQHF
>TRBV30|-|TRBJ1-5|-
TGTGCCTGGAGTCCGCCGGGTCCCGCCTTCCGAGGCAATCAGCCCCAGCATTTT
CAWSPPGPAFRGNQPQHF
>TRBV5-1|-|TRBJ2-5|-
TGCGCCAGCAGCCCTGTGGGCCTAGGACAAGAGACCCAGTACTTC
CASSPVGLGQETQYF
>TRBV6-1|-|TRBJ1-5|-
TGTGCCAGCACCTCTTCAGGGGTTCAGCCCCAGCATTTT
CASTSSGVQPQHF
>TRBV18|-|TRBJ2-7|-
TGTGCCAGCTCAGAGTCGCGGGCACACGAGCAGTACTTC
CASSESRAHEQYF
>TRBV9|-|TRBJ1-4|-
TGTGCCAGCAGCGTAGATCAGGGATCGCTAACTAATGAAAAACTGTTTTTT
CASSVDQGSLTNEKLFF
>TRBV10-3|-|TRBJ2-7|TRBD1
TGTGCCAGCTGGACAGGTCTAGGCTACGAGCAGTACTTC
CASWTGLGYEQYF
>TRBV4-1|-|TRBJ2-3|-
TGCGCCAGCAGCCAAGACTCAGGTACCGCAGATACGCAGTATTTT
CASSQDSGTADTQYF
>TRBV29-1|-|TRBJ2-7|-
TGCAGCGTTGAGAAACAGTCCTACGAGCAGTACTTC
CSVEKQSYEQYF
>TRBV9|-|TRBJ2-1|-
TGTGCCAGCAGTCGGGGCGTAGGGAATGAGCAGTTCTTC
CASSRGVGNEQFF
>TRBV2|once|TRBJ2-5|TRBD2
TGTGCCAGCAGTGCTAGCGGGGGGGCTATTGAGACCCAGTACTTC
CASSASGGAIETQYF
>TRBV28|-|TRBJ2-2|-
TGTGCCAGCAGTTTATTCCAGGTCACCGGGGAGCTGTTTTTT
CASSLFQVTGELFF
>TRBV4-1|few|TRBJ2-7|TRBD1
TGCGCCAGCAGCCAAGCGGGACAGGGTCTGGCCCAGTACTTC
CASSQAGQGLAQYF
>TRBV5-1|-|TRBJ1-1|-
TGCGCCAGCAGTTTGGAAGATCCGAGGACTGAAGCTTTCTTT
CASSLEDPRTEAFF
>TRBV15|-|TRBJ2-1|-
TGTGCCACCAGCAGAGAGCGAGGGGGATACAACAATGAGCAGTTCTTC
CATSRERGGYNNEQFF
>TRBV5-6|-|TRBJ1-1|-
TGTGCCAGCAGCTTGTATGGCGCGAAAATTGGGGAAGCTTTCTTT
CASSLYGAKIGEAFF
>TRBV6-5|-|TRBJ1-3|TRBD1
TGTGCCAGCAGTAGGGGGCGGAGAGGAGACACCATATATTTT
CASSRGRRGDTIYF
>TRBV5-4|once|TRBJ1-5|TRBD1
TGTGCCAGCAGCTTGACGGTCGGGACAGGCGATTATAGCAATCAGCCCCAGCATTTT
CASSLTVGTGDYSNQPQHF
>TRBV6-1|-|TRBJ2-5|-
TGTGCCAGCATGCCCAGGCGATTTGGTCAAGAGACCCAGTACTTC
CASMPRRFGQETQYF
>TRBV9|-|TRBJ2-7|-
TGTGCCAGCAGCATCCCAGGGGCCCACGAGCAGTACTTC
CASSIPGAHEQYF
>TRBV30|-|TRBJ2-7|TRBD1
TGTGCCTGGAGTGTAGGGACAGGTCTCTACGAGCAGTACTTC
CAWSVGTGLYEQYF
>TRBV9|-|TRBJ2-1|TRBD1
TGTGCCAGCAGCGGAAACAGGGGTTTCGGCAATGAGCAGTTCTTC
CASSGNRGFGNEQFF
>TRBV5-1|-|TRBJ2-1|TRBD2
TGCGCCAGCACCTTAGGCGGGACTAGGACCTACAATGAGCAGTTCTTC
CASTLGGTRTYNEQFF
>TRBV2|-|TRBJ2-3|-
TGTGCCAGCGGAGATACGCAGTATTTT
CASGDTQYF
>TRBV27|-|TRBJ2-2|-
TGTGCCAGCAGTCAACCCAAGCTAGCCACCCCGAACACCGGGGAGCTGTTTTTT
CASSQPKLATPNTGELFF
>TRBV2|once|TRBJ1-2|TRBD1
TGTGCCAGCTGGGGGGACAGCGGTAACTATGGCTACACCTTC
CASWGDSGNYGYTF
>TRBV5-1|once|TRBJ1-4|-
TGCGCCAGCAGCTTGTTGGGAATTCGCGTTCCCAATGAAAAACTGTTTTTT
CASSLLGIRVPNEKLFF
>TRBV19|-|TRBJ1-1|-
TGTGCCAGTAGTATTGGACAGCTTGAAGCTTTCTTT
CASSIGQLEAFF
>TRBV30|-|TRBJ2-1|-
TGTGCCTGGAATGCTATGGGTAATGAGCAGTTCTTC
CAWNAMGNEQFF
>TRBV6-1|-|TRBJ2-7|-
TGTGCCAGCAGTGAAGCCTACCTTACCTACGAGCAGTACTTC
CASSEAYLTYEQYF
>TRBV25-1|-|TRBJ2-1|TRBD1
TGTGCCAGCAGTGAAGCAGGGGGCCCTGGGAATGAGCAGTTCTTC
CASSEAGGPGNEQFF
>TRBV2|-|TRBJ1-3|-
TGTGCCAGCACCTCTTTCGGGGGTGGAAACACCATATATTTT
CASTSFGGGNTIYF
>TRBV11-2|-|TRBJ2-3|TRBD2
TGTGCCAGCAGCCGCACTAGCGGGGTGTCCACAGATACGCAGTATTTT
CASSRTSGVSTDTQYF
>TRBV27|-|TRBJ2-5|TRBD1
TGTGCCAGCAGTTTATCTATCCCGGGACAGTCTTTCCAAGAGACCCAGTACTTC
CASSLSIPGQSFQETQYF
>TRBV5-8|-|TRBJ2-5|TRBD2
TGTGCCAGCAGCCCTGGGACTAGCGGGACTCAAGAGACCCAGTACTTC
CASSPGTSGTQETQYF
>TRBV29-1|-|TRBJ2-2|-
TGCAGCGTGGGAAGGTTGGGGATTGGGGACACCGGGGAGCTGTTTTTT
CSVGRLGIGDTGELFF
>TRBV28|-|TRBJ2-1|-
TGTGCCAGCAGCCTCGGCGGACTTAGCTCCTACAATGAGCAGTTCTTC
CASSLGGLSSYNEQFF
>TRBV19|-|TRBJ2-3|TRBD1
TGTGCCAGTAGTACCCGTCCGGGACAGGGGGGTACGCAGTATTTT
CASSTRPGQGGTQYF
>TRBV19|-|TRBJ1-5|-
TGTGCCAGTAGTATTTTTAACAGGGAGGGCAATCAGCCCCAGCATTTT
CASSIFNREGNQPQHF
>TRBV18|-|TRBJ2-7|-
TGTGCCAGCTCAGGAGGGTCTACCTACGAGCAGTACTTC
CASSGGSTYEQYF
>TRBV6-6|once|TRBJ1-1|-
TGTGCCAGCACCGACACAGGGAAAGGGAACACTGAAGCTTTCTTT
CASTDTGKGNTEAFF
>TRBV11-3|-|TRBJ1-1|TRBD1
TGTGCCAGCAGCTTAGCAGGGGGAAGTACTGAAGCTTTCTTT
CASSLAGGSTEAFF
>TRBV18|-|TRBJ2-7|-
TGTGCCAGCTCACCTGGTCCCTCCTACGAGCAGTACTTC
CASSPGPSYEQYF
>TRBV9|-|TRBJ2-5|TRBD2
TGTGCCAGCAGCGGACCAGCGGGAGCGGCGGAGACCCAGTACTTC
CASSGPAGAAETQYF
>TRBV10-3|-|TRBJ1-2|-
TGTGCCATCAGTGGGACAGAGTATGGCTACACCTTC
CAISGTEYGYTF
>TRBV4-3|-|TRBJ2-1|-
TGCGCCAGCAGCCAAGTTTCCCTATCACAGGGTCATGAGCAGTTCTTC
CASSQVSLSQGHEQFF
>TRBV18|-|TRBJ2-2|-
TGTGCCAGCTCGTCACAGGAGACCGGGGAGCTGTTTTTT
CASSSQETGELFF
>TRBV6-6|-|TRBJ1-6|-
TGTGCCAGCAGGTCAGGGGCCAGGGCTGATTCACCCCTCCACTTT
CASRSGARADSPLHF
>TRBV27|-|TRBJ1-5|-
TGTGCCAGCAGTCACCGTCCCCAGGACAGCTATAATCAGCCCCAGCATTTT
CASSHRPQDSYNQPQHF
>TRBV19|-|TRBJ2-7|TRBD2
TGTGCCAGTAGTATAGAGTGGGCGGGAGTTACCTACGAGCAGTACTTC
CASSIEWAGVTYEQYF
>TRBV5-6|-|TRBJ2-5|-
TGTGCCAGCAGCTTAGAGGGGTTGGAGACCCAGTACTTC
CASSLEGLETQYF
>TRBV9|-|TRBJ2-5|-
TGTGCCAGCAGCTTTGGGGGGAGGAGCCAAGAGACCCAGTACTTC
CASSFGGRSQETQYF
>TRBV28|once|TRBJ2-7|TRBD2
TGTGCCAGCAGTTTTGGGGGCGGGAGGCCTTCCTACGAGCAGTACTTC
CASSFGGGRPSYEQYF